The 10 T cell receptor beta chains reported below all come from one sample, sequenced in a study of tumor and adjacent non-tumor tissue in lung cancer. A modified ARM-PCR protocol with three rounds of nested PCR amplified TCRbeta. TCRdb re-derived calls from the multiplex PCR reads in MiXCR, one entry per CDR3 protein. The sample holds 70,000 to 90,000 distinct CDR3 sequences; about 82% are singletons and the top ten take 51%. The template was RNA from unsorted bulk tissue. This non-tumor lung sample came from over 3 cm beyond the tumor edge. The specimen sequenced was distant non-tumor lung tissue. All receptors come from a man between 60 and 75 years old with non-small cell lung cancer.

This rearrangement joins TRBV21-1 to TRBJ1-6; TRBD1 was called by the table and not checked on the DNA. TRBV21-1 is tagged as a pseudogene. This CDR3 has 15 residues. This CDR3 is CASILTGGYNSPLHF. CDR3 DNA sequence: TGTGCCAGCATACTTACAGGGGGATATAATTCACCCCTCCATTTT.

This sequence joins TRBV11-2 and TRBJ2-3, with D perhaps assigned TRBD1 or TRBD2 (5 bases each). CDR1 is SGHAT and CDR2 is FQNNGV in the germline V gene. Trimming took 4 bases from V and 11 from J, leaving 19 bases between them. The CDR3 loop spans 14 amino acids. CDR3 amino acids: CASSSLVRGVQQYF. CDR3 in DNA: TGTGCCAGCAGCTCTCTAGTGAGGGGCGTTCAGCAGTATTTT.

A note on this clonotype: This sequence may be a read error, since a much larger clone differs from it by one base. CDR3 in amino acids: CASRFGTGNYGYTF. The CDR3 DNA sequence: TGTGCCAGCAGATTTGGCACAGGGAACTATGGCTACACCTTC. V is TRBV6-6 and J is TRBJ1-2; possible D gene TRBD1, 6 bases. Per the germline V gene, CDR1 is MNHNY and CDR2 is SVGAGI (reference sequence). CDR3 length equals 14 residues. V lost 6 bases to trimming and J lost 2 bases, with 13 bases between them.

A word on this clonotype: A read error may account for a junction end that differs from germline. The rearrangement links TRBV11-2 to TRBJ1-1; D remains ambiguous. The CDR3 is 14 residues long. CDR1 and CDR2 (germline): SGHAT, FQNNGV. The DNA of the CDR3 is TGTTCCAGCAGCTTAGCCCCCGGGATAGGAGGGGCTTTCTTT. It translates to CSSSLAPGIGGAFF. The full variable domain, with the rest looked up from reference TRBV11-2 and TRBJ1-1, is EAGVAQSPRYKIIEKRQSVAFWCNPISGHATLYWYQQILGQGPKLLIQFQNNGVVDDSQLPKDRFSAERLKGVDSTLKIQPAKLEDSAVYLCSSSLAPGIGGAFFGQGTRLTVV.

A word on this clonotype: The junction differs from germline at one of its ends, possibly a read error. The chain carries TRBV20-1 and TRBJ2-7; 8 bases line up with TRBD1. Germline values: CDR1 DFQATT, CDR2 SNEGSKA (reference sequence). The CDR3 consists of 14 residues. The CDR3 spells CSARWDRRTREQCF. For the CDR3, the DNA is TGCAGTGCTAGATGGGACAGGCGGACGAGAGAGCAGTGCTTC.

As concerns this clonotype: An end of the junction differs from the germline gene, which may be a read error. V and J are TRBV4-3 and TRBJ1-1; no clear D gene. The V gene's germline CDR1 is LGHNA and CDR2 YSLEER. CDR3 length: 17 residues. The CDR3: CPSSQVVPGSSGTEAFF. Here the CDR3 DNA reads TGCCCCAGTAGCCAAGTCGTTCCGGGCAGTTCGGGCACTGAAGCTTTCTTT.

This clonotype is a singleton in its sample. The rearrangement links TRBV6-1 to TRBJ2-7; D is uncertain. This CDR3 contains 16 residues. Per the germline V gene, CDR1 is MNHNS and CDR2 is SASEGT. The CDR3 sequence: CISSGTSRAPIYEQYF. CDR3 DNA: TGTATCAGCAGTGGAACCTCTCGAGCACCAATCTACGAGCAGTACTTC.

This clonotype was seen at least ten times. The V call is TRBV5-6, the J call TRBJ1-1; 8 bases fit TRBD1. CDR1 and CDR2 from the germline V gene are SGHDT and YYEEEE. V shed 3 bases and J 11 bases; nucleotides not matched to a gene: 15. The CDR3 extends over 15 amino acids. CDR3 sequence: CASSSRRAGGVQAFF. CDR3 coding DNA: TGTGCCAGCAGCTCACGGCGGGCAGGGGGCGTTCAGGCTTTCTTT.

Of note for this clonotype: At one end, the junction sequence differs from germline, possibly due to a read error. The CDR3 nucleotides read TGTGCCAGCAGCTCTGCAAGGGAAGCGACCCAATACTTC. Translating gives CASSSAREATQYF. The V call is TRBV11-2, the J call TRBJ2-5; D call uncertain. Per the germline V gene, CDR1 is SGHAT and CDR2 is FQNNGV. CDR3 length: 13 amino acids.

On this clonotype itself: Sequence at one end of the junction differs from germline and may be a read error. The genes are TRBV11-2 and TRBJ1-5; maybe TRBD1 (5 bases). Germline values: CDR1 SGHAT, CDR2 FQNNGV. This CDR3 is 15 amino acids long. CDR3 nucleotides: TGTGTCAGCAGCACAGGACACGATAGCAGTCAGCCCCAGCATTTT. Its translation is CVSSTGHDSSQPQHF.